This entry features one T cell receptor (beta chain) sequence. Produced via immunoSEQ multiplex PCR; TCRdb's table is partial and in-frame only. Altogether approximately 440,000 clones are present, roughly 91% being singletons, with the ten largest covering 0.6% to 0.7%. The source of the sample is a study of blood T cell repertoires in COVID-19. The CDR3 spans 14 residues. V was trimmed by 1 base and J by 4 bases, leaving 9 bases between them. Germline V gene sequence: CDR1 MDHEN, CDR2 SYDVKM. This sequence joins TRBV28 and TRBJ2-3; the D gene is possibly TRBD2 (5 bases). The sample taken for sequencing was PBMCs or T cells enriched from blood (not recorded which). The TCR comes from a man aged 18 to 30 who had recovered from COVID-19. This chain's CDR3 is CASSLFSGSDTQYF. DNA of the CDR3: TGTGCCAGCAGTTTATTTTCGGGATCAGATACGCAGTATTTT.